Below are 8 T cell receptor beta chains sequenced from a single sample in a study of cytomegalovirus exposure and HLA in healthy donors (dated by TCRdb to 2015 to 2018). Receptor amplification or capture employed the immunoSEQ multiplex PCR assay. For the multiplex PCR, a mixture combining 60 forward primers for TCR Vbeta segments and 13 reverse primers for TCR Jbeta segments was used. Here the immuneACCESS table is served through TCRdb, limited to in-frame sequences with V and J called. Missing clones are a known gap in these copies; in checked studies unresolved V genes cover under half, and the rest lacks a known reason. The sample has around 100,000 clones on record. Roughly 3.5% of the sample is held by the ten biggest clonotypes. Sample: PBMCs. Receptors originate from a man aged 25 to 40 in good health and CMV-seronegative.

The chain couples TRBV21-1 to TRBJ2-5; the DNA was not compared with TRBD2, the D call given in the table. TRBV21-1 is termed a pseudogene. There are 15 residues in the CDR3. CDR3 sequence (DNA): TGTGCCAGCAGCAAAAGGAGGACTAGGCGTGAGACCCAGTACTTC. Its translation: CASSKRRTRRETQYF.

CDR3 amino acids: CASSSPFLYGYTF. DNA for the CDR3: TGTGCCAGCAGCTCCCCCTTCCTTTATGGCTACACCTTC. The chain couples TRBV5-4 to TRBJ1-2; D is unresolved. V dropped 3 bases and J dropped 5 bases, with 11 bases sitting between them. The CDR3 consists of 13 residues. Per germline, CDR1 SGHNT and CDR2 YYREEE (reference sequence).

The DNA for the CDR3 is TGTGCCAGCAGAAATTCAGACAGAATATATGGCTACACCTTC. This codes for CASRNSDRIYGYTF. The chain links TRBV28 to TRBJ1-2; possibly TRBD1 for D (5 bases). V was clipped by 6 bases and J by 5 bases, with 16 bases between them. The CDR3 length is 14 residues. Germline V CDR1 and CDR2: MDHEN, SYDVKM.

On this clone itself: Germline and junction disagree at one end, which may indicate a read error. The chain links TRBV5-1 to TRBJ1-2; TRBD1 matches at 9 bases. Germline CDR1 is SGHRS and CDR2 is YFSETQ. The CDR3 contains 15 residues. CDR3: CASNLLGQGSYGYTF. DNA of the CDR3: TGCGCCAGCAACTTGTTGGGACAGGGTAGCTATGGCTACACCTTC.

The rearrangement links TRBV4-1 to TRBJ2-3; 8 bases align to TRBD1. CDR1 is MGHRA, CDR2 YSYEKL, per germline. Trimming at V came to 5 bases and at J to 3 bases, leaving 7 bases not matched to a gene. This CDR3 is 15 amino acids long. CDR3 nucleotide sequence: TGCGCCAGCAGCACCAGGGGGCTCTGGACAGATACGCAGTATTTT. Encoded protein: CASSTRGLWTDTQYF.

The chain couples TRBV7-2 to TRBJ1-1; D unresolved. The CDR3 consists of 13 residues. Trimming took 2 bases from V and 5 from J, leaving 9 bases between them. CDR1 is SGHTA and CDR2 is FQGNSA in the germline V gene. CDR3 residues: CASSLRSGTEAFF. For the CDR3, the DNA is TGTGCCAGCAGCTTACGAAGCGGGACTGAAGCTTTCTTT.

The gene calls are TRBV9 and TRBJ1-1; D is perhaps TRBD1 (6 bases). V was trimmed by 0 bases and J by 7 bases, leaving 10 bases between them. Germline values: CDR1 SGDLS, CDR2 YYNGEE. CDR3 length: 13 residues. DNA for the CDR3: TGTGCCAGCAGCGTAGTCCTAGGGGGTGAAGCTTTCTTT. Protein product: CASSVVLGGEAFF.

V and J are TRBV2 and TRBJ2-1; D is perhaps TRBD2 (5 bases). V lost 5 bases and J 6 bases, leaving 8 bases between the germline ends. The CDR3 is 12 residues long. Germline CDR1 SNHLY, CDR2 FYNNEI. In DNA form, the CDR3 reads TGTGCCAGCAGTACTAGGCCCAATGAGCAGTTCTTC. Translated: CASSTRPNEQFF.